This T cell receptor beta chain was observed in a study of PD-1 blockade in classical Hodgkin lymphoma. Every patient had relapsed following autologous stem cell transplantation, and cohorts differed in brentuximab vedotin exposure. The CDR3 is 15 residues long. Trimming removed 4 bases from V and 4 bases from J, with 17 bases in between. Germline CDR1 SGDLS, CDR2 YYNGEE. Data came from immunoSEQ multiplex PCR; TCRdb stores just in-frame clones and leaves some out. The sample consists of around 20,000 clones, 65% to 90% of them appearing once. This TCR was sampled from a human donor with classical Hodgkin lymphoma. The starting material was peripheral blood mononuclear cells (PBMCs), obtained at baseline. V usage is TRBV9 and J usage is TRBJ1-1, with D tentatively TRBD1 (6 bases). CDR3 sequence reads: CASSPETRGGTEAFF. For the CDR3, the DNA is TGTGCCAGCAGCCCAGAGACCAGGGGTGGCACTGAAGCTTTCTTT.